This TCR beta chain was obtained from a study of blood T cell repertoires in COVID-19. Across the study: From the United States, Italy and Spain came samples of acute and convalescent COVID-19. T cells, B-cell-depleted T cells, or PBMCs provided the cDNA or gDNA that served as material.

Original processing methods: Amplification from reference gene primers served as the basis for estimated nucleated cell counts. The method was immunoSEQ multiplex PCR; TCRdb's version includes in-frame clones alone and lacks a portion of them. V and J calls plus clone size are reproduced from that table; the DNA served to infer D and trimming. The sample lists about 170,000 clones; about 93% were seen once. CDR1 is GTSNPN, CDR2 SVGIG, per germline (reference sequence). The length of the CDR3 is 14 residues. Trimming at V came to 1 base and at J to 3 bases, leaving 2 bases not matched to a gene. The chain links TRBV30 to TRBJ1-4, with 7 nucleotides matching TRBD1. This clonotype was sampled from a woman aged 50 to 60 with acute or convalescent COVID-19. Sequencing used peripheral blood. CDR3 in amino acids: CAWSGQGSNEKLFF. CDR3 in DNA: TGTGCCTGGAGTGGACAGGGATCTAATGAAAAACTGTTTTTT.